This TCR beta chain was captured in a study of T cells after yellow fever vaccination. For the study at large: SMART-Seq v4 Ultra Low Input handled preparation of low-cell-number fractions.

CDR1 is SGHDT, CDR2 YYEEEE, per germline. V lost 0 bases, J lost 3 bases, and 6 bases stayed unmatched. There are 16 residues in the CDR3. On this clonotype itself: Its specificity is not known.

Study conclusions and caveats: Bulk-population clonotypes that are abundant could appear as contaminants in FACS-sorted repertoires. Post-booster reappearance was seen for most primary-vaccination clones (about 96% CD4, about 88% CD8).

A universal primer site and UMIs were added as TCR cDNA was made by 5'RACE template switching. Each CDR3 protein gets one entry after TCRdb re-called the 5' RACE reads with MiXCR. The sample lists some 200,000 distinct CDR3 sequences; 11% were seen once. The sample was CD8+ T cells sorted from PBMCs, taken 15 days after the yellow fever booster vaccination. This TCR derives from a man aged 18-30 years who received the YFV17D yellow fever vaccine. The chain employs TRBV5-6 and TRBJ1-3; TRBD1 matches at 7 bases. The CDR3 here is CASSLGGTGVGNTIYF. The CDR3 bases are TGTGCCAGCAGCTTGGGCGGAACAGGGGTTGGAAACACCATATATTTT.